The rows below give T cell receptor beta chains drawn from one sample of a study of shared clonotypes between healthy human individuals. TCRdb keeps only in-frame clones here, not all; method: immunoSEQ multiplex PCR. The sample lists over 2 million clones, about 95% occurring once. The sequenced material came from naive CD8+ T cells sorted from blood. The receptors here all came from a man between 18 and 29 years old in good health. The CDR3 runs from the conserved cysteine through the conserved F or W. The size of a clone is reported for some rows only, either as once, few or many, or as a class for expanded clones.

TRBJ2-7	15	TRBV5-4	-	CASSLQQGPSYEQYF
TRBJ2-5	17	TRBV19	once	CASSPQLPWIAGETQYF
TRBJ2-7	13	TRBV7-8	-	CASSRQPAYEQYF
-	14	TRBV6-5	-	CASSYFTGPNEQYF
TRBJ2-7	17	TRBV11-2	once	CASSPYLISPGLAEQYF
TRBJ2-2	17	TRBV7-2	-	CASSLLGGGLDTGELFF
TRBJ2-3	19	TRBV11-2	-	CASSLNGLAGLAITDTQYF
TRBJ2-1	13	TRBV19	once	CASSSAYYNEQFF
TRBJ2-7	14	TRBV6-5	-	CASSYGGDHYEQYF
TRBJ2-7	13	TRBV6-5	-	CASRYRLTYEQYF
TRBJ2-1	21	TRBV27	-	CASSPIQRTSGASGWGNEQFF
TRBJ2-7	15	TRBV6-1	-	CASRPFLTGTYEQYF
TRBJ1-5	15	TRBV6-1	-	CASSEVQGGNQPQHF
TRBJ2-7	15	TRBV5-6	-	CASSLGLAGSYEQYF
TRBJ2-3	13	TRBV27	-	CASSLISTDTQYF
TRBJ2-7	14	TRBV11-2	-	CASSLSGGAHEQYF
TRBJ2-1	16	TRBV4-1	-	CASSQDRWTSGSEQFF
TRBJ2-7	12	TRBV7-9	-	CASSVTAYEQYF
TRBJ2-7	15	TRBV9	-	CASSVSGGRGNEQYF
TRBJ2-5	13	TRBV6-1	-	CAILSWGLETQYF
TRBJ2-7	13	TRBV11-2	-	CASSLAGNYEQYF
TRBJ2-5	16	TRBV12-5	-	CASGLVGDRGQETQYF
TRBJ1-2	15	TRBV5-6	-	CASIEMTGANYGYTF
TRBJ2-7	14	TRBV6-5	-	CASSYYGASYEQYF
TRBJ1-2	13	TRBV5-1	-	CASSLVQGYGYTF
TRBJ2-7	14	TRBV27	-	CASSSQGDSYEQYF
TRBJ1-2	15	TRBV4-3	-	CASSQDRGTGYGYTF
TRBJ1-5	15	TRBV10-2	-	CASSEGQGFNQPQHF
TRBJ2-7	13	TRBV30	-	CAWREDRGYEQYF
TRBJ1-1	15	TRBV5-8	once	CASSLLPQENTEAFF
TRBJ2-7	16	TRBV6-5	-	CASSYSVGQAYYEQYF